This TCR beta chain was observed in a study of monozygotic twins with inflammatory bowel disease. Study-wide results and limits: The existence of one strong signal or clonotype linked to IBD lacked support.

Each donor had 2 to 3 ml of blood drawn. Isolation of total RNA was performed on whole blood, with no prior T cell sorting. About this clonotype itself: What it binds is unknown.

TCRdb derives one entry per CDR3 protein from the 5' RACE reads, leaving out DNA. In total, the table holds roughly 150,000 distinct CDR3 sequences. The sample taken for sequencing was blood. The source is a human donor with ulcerative colitis or Crohn's disease, or a healthy co-twin of an affected twin (not recorded which).

CDR3: CSARDSSGRYEQYF. The chain uses TRBV20-1 and TRBJ2-7; TCRdb names TRBD2, which stays unverified in the absence of DNA. Per the germline V gene, CDR1 is DFQATT and CDR2 is SNEGSKA (reference sequence). The CDR3 spans 14 residues.